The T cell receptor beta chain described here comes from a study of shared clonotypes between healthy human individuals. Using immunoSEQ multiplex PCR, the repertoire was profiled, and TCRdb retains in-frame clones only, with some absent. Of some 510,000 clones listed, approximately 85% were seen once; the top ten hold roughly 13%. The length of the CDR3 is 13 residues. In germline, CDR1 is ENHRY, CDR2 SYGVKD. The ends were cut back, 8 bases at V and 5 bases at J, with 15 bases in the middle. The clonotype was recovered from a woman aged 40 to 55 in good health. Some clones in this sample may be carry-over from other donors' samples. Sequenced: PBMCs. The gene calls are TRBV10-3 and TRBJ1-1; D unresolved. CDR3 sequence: CAIQYSYSTEAFF. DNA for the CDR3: TGTGCCATCCAGTACAGCTATAGTACTGAAGCTTTCTTT.